One and the same sample provided the 3 T cell receptor beta chains below, sequenced in a study of blood T cell repertoires in COVID-19. TCRdb's table, derived via immunoSEQ multiplex PCR, lists solely in-frame clones and lacks some. This table holds roughly 250,000 clones, around 89% found once. The sequenced sample consisted of peripheral blood. The receptors originated from a man aged 25-45 years with acute or convalescent COVID-19.

V and J are TRBV3-1 (or the pseudogene TRBV3-2) and TRBJ2-2; 8 bases fit TRBD1. The length of the CDR3 is 15 residues. CDR1 LGHDT and CDR2 YNNKEL come from the germline V gene (reference sequence). V lost 5 bases and J lost 5; bases outside the gene matches: 7. The CDR3, as DNA: TGTGCCAGCAGCACTCGGACAGGGAAAACCGGGGAGCTGTTTTTT. This gives the protein CASSTRTGKTGELFF.

The chain combines TRBV28 with TRBJ2-1; TRBD1 agrees at 8 bases. The CDR3 is 15 residues long. Losses at the gene ends were 5 bases for V and 7 bases for J; bases not matched to a gene: 10. Germline CDR1 MDHEN, CDR2 SYDVKM. The CDR3 DNA is TGTGCCAGCAGTGATAAGGACAGGGTCAGGAATGAGCAGTTCTTC. Protein product: CASSDKDRVRNEQFF.

The gene calls are TRBV2 and TRBJ1-5; D is ambiguous. Trimming took 4 bases from V and 5 from J, leaving 6 bases between them. Germline CDR1 reads SNHLY; CDR2 reads FYNNEI. CDR3 length equals 12 residues. The CDR3 DNA reads TGTGCCAGCAGTGTTCAGGATCAGCCCCAGCATTTT. Encoded protein: CASSVQDQPQHF.